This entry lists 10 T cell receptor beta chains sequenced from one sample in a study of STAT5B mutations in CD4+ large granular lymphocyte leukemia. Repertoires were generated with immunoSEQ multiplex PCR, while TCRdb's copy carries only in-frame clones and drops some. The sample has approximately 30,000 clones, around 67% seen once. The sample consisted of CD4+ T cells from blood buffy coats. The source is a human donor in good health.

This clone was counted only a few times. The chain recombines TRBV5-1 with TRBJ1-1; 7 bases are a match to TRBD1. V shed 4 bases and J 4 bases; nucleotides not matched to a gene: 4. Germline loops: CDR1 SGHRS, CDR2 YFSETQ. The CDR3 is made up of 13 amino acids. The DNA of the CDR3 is TGCGCCAGCAGCCGACAGGGACCCACTGAAGCTTTCTTT. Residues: CASSRQGPTEAFF.

CDR3 bases: TGTGCCAGCCAACCCCCGGGGGGGGCAAAACTGTTTTTT. Its protein is CASQPPGGAKLFF. This sequence joins TRBV25-1 and TRBJ1-4, with a weak D call TRBD1 (6 bases). The germline CDR1 and CDR2 sequences are MGHDK and SYGVNS. V was trimmed by 8 bases and J by 10 bases, leaving 17 bases between them. This CDR3 spans 13 amino acids.

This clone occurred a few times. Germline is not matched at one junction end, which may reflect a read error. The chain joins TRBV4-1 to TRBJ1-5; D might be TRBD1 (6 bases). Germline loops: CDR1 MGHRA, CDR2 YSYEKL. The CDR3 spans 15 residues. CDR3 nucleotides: TGCGCCAGCAGTCAAGACGGGCAGGGGAAGATGGCCCAGCATTTT. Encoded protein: CASSQDGQGKMAQHF.

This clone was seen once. The DNA for the CDR3 is TGCAGCCTCGGACGCGCAGATACGCAGTATTTT. Amino acids: CSLGRADTQYF. The V and J genes are TRBV29-1 and TRBJ2-3; D not certain. V gave up 8 bases and J gave up 4 bases, with 10 bases separating them. The CDR3 contains 11 residues. Germline loops: CDR1 SQVTM, CDR2 ANQGSEA.

In nucleotides, the CDR3 is TGCGCCAGCAGCTTGGGCGGGGGGGGCAACGAGCAGTACTTC. Protein product: CASSLGGGGNEQYF. The chain carries TRBV5-1 and TRBJ2-7; 9 positions match TRBD2. The junction had 3 bases not matched to a gene; V was cut back by 0 bases and J by 5 bases. The CDR3 contains 14 residues. Looked up from germline, CDR1 is SGHRS and CDR2 is YFSETQ. The entire variable domain, with the rest obtained from reference TRBV5-1 and TRBJ2-7, is as follows: KAGVTQTPRYLIKTRGQQVTLSCSPISGHRSVSWYQQTPGQGLQFLFEYFSETQRNKGNFPGRFSGRQFSNSRSEMNVSTLELGDSALYLCASSLGGGGNEQYFGPGTRLTVT.

This CDR3 reads CASSSQGAAIEAFF. DNA of the CDR3: TGTGCCAGCAGCTCGCAGGGGGCGGCAATTGAAGCTTTCTTT. This chain connects TRBV11-3 to TRBJ1-1; 8 bases agree with TRBD1. The germline V gene has CDR1 SGHNT and CDR2 YENEEA. The V segment lost 4 bases and the J segment 7 bases; nucleotides outside the gene matches: 8. CDR3 length: 14 amino acids.

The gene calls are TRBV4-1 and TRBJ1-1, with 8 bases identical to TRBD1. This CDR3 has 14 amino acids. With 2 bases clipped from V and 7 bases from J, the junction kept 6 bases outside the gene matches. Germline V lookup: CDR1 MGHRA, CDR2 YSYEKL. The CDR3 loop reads CASSQPGTGHEAFF. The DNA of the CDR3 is TGCGCCAGCAGCCAACCCGGGACAGGTCATGAAGCTTTCTTT.

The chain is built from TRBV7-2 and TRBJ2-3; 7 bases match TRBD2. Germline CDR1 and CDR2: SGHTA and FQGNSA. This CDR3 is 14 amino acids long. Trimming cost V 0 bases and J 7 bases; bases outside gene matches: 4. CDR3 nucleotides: TGTGCCAGCAGCTTAGCTGCTAGCGGAAATACGCAGTATTTT. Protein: CASSLAASGNTQYF.

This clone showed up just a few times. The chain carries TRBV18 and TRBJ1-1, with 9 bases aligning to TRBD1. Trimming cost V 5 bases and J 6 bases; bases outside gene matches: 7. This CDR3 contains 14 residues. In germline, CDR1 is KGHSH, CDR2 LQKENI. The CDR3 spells CASSLGQGASEAFF. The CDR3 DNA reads TGTGCCAGCTCATTGGGACAGGGAGCGTCTGAAGCTTTCTTT.

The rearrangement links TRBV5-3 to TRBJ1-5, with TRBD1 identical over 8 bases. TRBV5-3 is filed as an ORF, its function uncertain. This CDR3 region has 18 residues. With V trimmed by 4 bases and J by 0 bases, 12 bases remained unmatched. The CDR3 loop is CARSPRTGSGYSNQPQHF. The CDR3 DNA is TGTGCCAGAAGCCCTAGGACAGGGTCAGGGTATAGCAATCAGCCCCAGCATTTT.